This T cell receptor (beta chain) was recorded in a study of vaccination and CD4 T cells after COVID-19 (dated by TCRdb to the early 2020s). Describing the broader study: Every convalescent patient had a positive nasal swab PCR test for SARS-CoV-2, with mild disease in roughly ten patients and severe disease in one. The convalescent cohort included six males and four females, with two Hispanic individuals, seven Caucasians, two Asians and one multiracial person. Post-COVID blood samples were collected from convalescent patients a median of around 100 days after diagnosis, with a range of roughly 35 to 161 days. Each participant got two doses of either the Pfizer-BioNTech BNT162b2 vaccine (n=8) or the Moderna mRNA-1273 vaccine (n=2). Culture stimuli were overlapping spike peptide pools from SARS-CoV-2 and from the common cold coronaviruses HCoV-NL63, HCoV-OC43 and HCoV-229E. Post-vaccine blood samples were taken a median of roughly 72 days after the second vaccine dose, with a range of about 13 to 250 days. In fewer than 12 COVID-19 convalescent patients and a few infection-naive healthy vaccine recipients, researchers compared the spike-specific CD4+ TCR repertoire from before mRNA vaccination with the repertoire from after. Control cultures received a CEFX viral epitope pool as the positive control, an HIV-1 Nef peptide pool as the negative control, or no peptide. Study-wide conclusions, independent of this receptor: The number of convalescent patients in the study was relatively small, and the study did not examine early timepoints following natural infection. In convalescent patients, nearly all vaccine-specific clones (304 of 307) were found to be mono-reactive for SARS-CoV-2 spike rather than cross-reactive with common cold coronaviruses. Among the post-vaccine SARS-CoV-2-reactive clones in convalescent patients, a median approximately 90% showed up only after vaccination, which suggests vaccine-specific priming. An increase in the median number of SARS-CoV-2-reactive clonotypes from around 20 after infection to about 39 after vaccination was observed, but the change was not found to be significant.

Library generation was performed with PCR. DNA from cultured CD4+ T cells underwent TCR sequencing with the Oncomine TCR Beta short-read assay at the Johns Hopkins FTIC core. The QIAamp micro DNA kit was used to extract genomic DNA from the cultured CD4+ T cells. Oncomine TCR Beta libraries made from cultured CD4+ T cells were pooled using unique dual indexes and sequenced on an Illumina iSeq 100. On the study's bioinformatics: Non-productive sequences were removed, and CDR3s that did not start with C, did not end with F or W, or were shorter than 7 amino acids were discarded. Antigen-specific clonotypes were identified using the MANAFEST web application through comparison of peptide-stimulated wells with reference and other culture wells. An FDR below 0.05, an odds ratio above 5, and a productive frequency above 0.1% in at least two of three replicate wells were required for clones to be considered positive. A clonotype was classed as cross-reactive if the clonotype showed significant expansion both in SARS-CoV-2 spike wells and in at least one common cold coronavirus spike condition. Similarity between CDR3 sequences was evaluated in R version 3.6.1 using Levenshtein distances (stringdist) and unrooted phylogenetic trees (ape). The public reads were reanalyzed by TCRdb: fastp trimming at Q25, MiXCR alignment, in-frame beta chains only. Here each entry gathers all rows of one CDR3 protein and keeps the most common genes and DNA. TCRdb's processing, not the authors', yielded these V and J calls. In this sample the table shows 10,000 or so distinct CDR3 sequences, less than 80% of which occur a single time. The top ten clonotypes cover approximately 9.2% of the sample.

In the paper's terms, the treatment or condition label means: approximately nine-day PBMC culture with coronavirus spike peptide pools or control peptides (ViraFEST assay). The ViraFEST assay was used in the study, in which antigen-specific T cells were expanded with peptide pools and expanded clonotypes were subsequently identified by TCR sequencing. The positive SARS-CoV-2 PCR tests of the convalescent patients were dated from March to December 2020, before the Alpha, Beta and Delta variants emerged in the United States. Each well held 1.5 million to 2.5 million PBMCs cultured with roughly 9.2 ug/ml peptide pools in IMDM containing approximately 5% human AB serum and around 9 IU/ml IL-2. On days 3 and 7, half of the culture medium was replaced with fresh IL-2-containing medium. CD4+ T cells were isolated after roughly 9 days of culture through negative selection using the EasySep CD4+ T cell isolation kit. PBMCs were separated from whole blood using Ficoll-Paque Plus gradient centrifugation and then either used fresh or cryopreserved at -140C. Triplicate wells were generally used for each culture condition.

As to this clonotype: The antigen it binds to is not known. No much larger clonotype is one base removed from it; base qualities were not supplied.

The TCR was taken from a human donor who had recovered from COVID-19. The source material was CD4+ T cells from blood, cultured in vitro.

In nucleotides, the sequence is TGTGCCAGCAGCCAAGATGGGCGGGGGTTGAGGACCGGGGAGCTGTTTTTT. Its coded protein is CASSQDGRGLRTGELFF. This receptor chain uses TRBV3-1 and TRBJ2-2, and 7 junctional nucleotides match TRBD2. The CDR3, from cysteine to phenylalanine, totals 17 residues. This entry keeps only the CDR3 DNA: 51 bases, framed from base 1. CDR1 LGHDT and CDR2 YNNKEL are derived from the germline V gene (reference sequence). Ends trimmed: V by 0 bases, J by 5 bases; bases unmatched to a gene: 9. The reference TRBV3-1 and TRBJ2-2 proteins fill in what lies around the CDR3, so the full variable domain reads DTAVSQTPKYLVTQMGNDKSIKCEQNLGHDTMYWYKQDSKKFLKIMFSYNNKELIINETVPNRFSPKSPDKAHLNLHINSLELGDSAVYFCASSQDGRGLRTGELFFGEGSRLTVL.